The 11 T cell receptor beta chains below all came from one sample that was sequenced in a study of shared clonotypes between healthy human individuals (TCRdb year 2020). The library was prepared using the immunoSEQ multiplex PCR assay. TCRdb's version of the immuneACCESS table is confined to in-frame rearrangements and falls short of the full clone set. An unresolved V gene accounts for under half of the shortfall where checked; the remainder is of unknown origin. Counted in this sample were 1,500,000 or so clones; roughly 96% of them appeared once. The top ten clonotypes cover more than 0.9% of the sample. Sequenced sample: naive CD4+ T cells sorted from blood. Read against the paper, the sample's cell subset or site label means: CD45RA+ positively selected. The receptors originated from a man under 40 in good health.

This clone was recorded a few times. This chain joins TRBV5-4 and TRBJ2-5; 7 bases are shared with TRBD2. Germline CDR1 reads SGHNT; CDR2 reads YYREEE (reference sequence). With V trimmed by 1 base and J by 4 bases, 4 bases remained unmatched. CDR3 length: 14 amino acids. The CDR3: CASSLFGRSETQYF. CDR3 in DNA: TGTGCCAGCAGCTTGTTCGGGAGGTCAGAGACCCAGTACTTC.

This chain joins TRBV27 and TRBJ2-5; 7 bases map to TRBD1. V was clipped by 5 bases and J by 5 bases; unmatched bases: 11. The CDR3 extends over 15 amino acids. The germline gives CDR1 MNHEY, CDR2 SMNVEV (reference sequence). CDR3 nucleotide sequence: TGTGCCAGCAGTCTATGGACAGGCGGAAGGGAGACCCAGTACTTC. This translates into CASSLWTGGRETQYF.

J is TRBJ2-1 and V is TRBV19, with 14 bases identical to TRBD2. Germline V gene data show CDR1 as LNHDA and CDR2 as SQIVND (reference sequence). CDR3 length equals 16 residues. Germline trimming cut 3 bases from V and 8 bases from J; bases unmatched to any gene: 6. The DNA of the CDR3 is TGTGCCAGTAGTATCGGACTAGCGGGAGGATGGGATGAGCAGTTCTTC. Its translation: CASSIGLAGGWDEQFF.

The rearrangement links TRBV7-8 to TRBJ2-1, with 7 bases matching TRBD1. With 4 bases clipped from V and 0 bases from J, the junction kept 6 bases outside the gene matches. Germline V gene data show CDR1 as SGHVS and CDR2 as FQNEAQ. The CDR3 spans 16 residues. The CDR3 spells CASSSIGGLSYNEQFF. The CDR3 nucleotides are TGTGCCAGCAGCTCCATAGGGGGCCTCTCCTACAATGAGCAGTTCTTC.

V is TRBV11-2 and J is TRBJ2-5, with unresolved D. Germline loops: CDR1 SGHAT, CDR2 FQNNGV. Trimming stripped 1 base from V and 9 bases from J, with 9 bases between. This CDR3 region has 12 residues. The CDR3 DNA sequence: TGTGCCAGCAGCTTAGGTCGCAGGTCCCAGTACTTC. It yields the protein CASSLGRRSQYF.

V and J are TRBV2 and TRBJ1-1, with a weak D call TRBD1 (5 bases). Per germline, CDR1 SNHLY and CDR2 FYNNEI. The CDR3 runs 12 residues. V was trimmed by 8 bases and J by 8 bases, leaving 15 bases between them. The CDR3 loop is CASLPEGLEAFF. In nucleotides, the CDR3 is TGTGCCAGCCTACCAGAGGGGCTAGAAGCTTTCTTT.

CDR3 sequence (DNA): TGCGCCAGCAGCCCAAACCGACAGGGGTCCTACGAGCAGTACTTC. Translation: CASSPNRQGSYEQYF. The chain has TRBV5-1 and TRBJ2-7; 8 bases agree with TRBD1. With V trimmed by 4 bases and J by 1 base, 7 bases remained unmatched. This CDR3 spans 15 amino acids. Germline assignment: CDR1 SGHRS and CDR2 YFSETQ.

The rearrangement links TRBV5-5 to TRBJ1-1; D call uncertain. The CDR3 is 12 residues long. CDR1 and CDR2 (germline): SGHKS, YYEKEE (reference sequence). V lost 7 bases to trimming and J lost 0 bases, with 7 bases between them. The CDR3: CASGPMNTEAFF. The DNA for the CDR3 is TGTGCCAGCGGGCCGATGAACACTGAAGCTTTCTTT.

The J gene is TRBJ2-1, the V gene TRBV7-8; D perhaps matches TRBD1 (6 bases). V lost 0 bases and J lost 5, with 14 bases in between. Germline CDR1 and CDR2: SGHVS and FQNEAQ. CDR3 length equals 16 residues. The CDR3 reads CASSLAEPGVDNEQFF. As DNA, the CDR3 is TGTGCCAGCAGCTTAGCGGAACCAGGGGTGGACAATGAGCAGTTCTTC.

The J gene is TRBJ2-2, the V gene TRBV9; the match to TRBD2 covers 10 bases. J was trimmed by 4 bases and V by 1 base; bases with no gene match: 7. CDR1 is SGDLS and CDR2 is YYNGEE in the germline V gene. The length of the CDR3 is 17 residues. DNA of the CDR3: TGTGCCAGCAGCGTATTGTCTAGCGGGAGTGGCACCGGGGAGCTGTTTTTT. It yields the protein CASSVLSSGSGTGELFF.

The V gene is TRBV2, the J gene TRBJ2-2; 10 positions match TRBD1. CDR3 length equals 13 residues. The ends lost 8 bases at V and 7 bases at J; junction bases unmatched: 4. The germline CDR1 and CDR2 sequences are SNHLY and FYNNEI. The CDR3 loop is CASGDRGRGELFF. The CDR3 coding sequence is TGTGCCAGCGGAGACAGGGGGCGCGGGGAGCTGTTTTTT.